The clone carrying this T cell receptor beta chain was recorded at least ten times. What it binds is unknown. Through a sample-barcoded 5' primer and a J-beta primer mix, a second PCR was run for roughly 6 to 12 cycles. MiXCR, run by TCRdb on the 5' RACE reads, gives a single entry per CDR3 protein. The repertoire holds 650,000 or so distinct CDR3 sequences, with around 52% as singletons. These data come from a study of blood T cells in healthy people across ages. Overall study findings and caveats: A roughly linear age-dependent decrease characterized TCR beta diversity per million T cells. Correlation between TCR beta diversity and naive T cell percentage was strong. What prevented conclusive comparison of naive and antigen-experienced cells was that PBMCs were unsorted. Long-lived donors carried more naive CD4+ cells and greater diversity than aged donors.

The CDR3 length is 16 residues. The V and J ends lost 3 bases and 0 bases respectively, with 13 bases between them. Germline V gives CDR1 SGHNT, CDR2 YYREEE (reference sequence). The origin of this receptor is a woman older than 75 in good health. This rearrangement joins TRBV5-4 to TRBJ2-1; a possible D gene is TRBD1 (6 bases). The sample comprised blood. CDR3 bases: TGTGCCAGCAGCTCATCAGGGGTTGCCTCCTACAATGAGCAGTTCTTC. Amino acids: CASSSSGVASYNEQFF.